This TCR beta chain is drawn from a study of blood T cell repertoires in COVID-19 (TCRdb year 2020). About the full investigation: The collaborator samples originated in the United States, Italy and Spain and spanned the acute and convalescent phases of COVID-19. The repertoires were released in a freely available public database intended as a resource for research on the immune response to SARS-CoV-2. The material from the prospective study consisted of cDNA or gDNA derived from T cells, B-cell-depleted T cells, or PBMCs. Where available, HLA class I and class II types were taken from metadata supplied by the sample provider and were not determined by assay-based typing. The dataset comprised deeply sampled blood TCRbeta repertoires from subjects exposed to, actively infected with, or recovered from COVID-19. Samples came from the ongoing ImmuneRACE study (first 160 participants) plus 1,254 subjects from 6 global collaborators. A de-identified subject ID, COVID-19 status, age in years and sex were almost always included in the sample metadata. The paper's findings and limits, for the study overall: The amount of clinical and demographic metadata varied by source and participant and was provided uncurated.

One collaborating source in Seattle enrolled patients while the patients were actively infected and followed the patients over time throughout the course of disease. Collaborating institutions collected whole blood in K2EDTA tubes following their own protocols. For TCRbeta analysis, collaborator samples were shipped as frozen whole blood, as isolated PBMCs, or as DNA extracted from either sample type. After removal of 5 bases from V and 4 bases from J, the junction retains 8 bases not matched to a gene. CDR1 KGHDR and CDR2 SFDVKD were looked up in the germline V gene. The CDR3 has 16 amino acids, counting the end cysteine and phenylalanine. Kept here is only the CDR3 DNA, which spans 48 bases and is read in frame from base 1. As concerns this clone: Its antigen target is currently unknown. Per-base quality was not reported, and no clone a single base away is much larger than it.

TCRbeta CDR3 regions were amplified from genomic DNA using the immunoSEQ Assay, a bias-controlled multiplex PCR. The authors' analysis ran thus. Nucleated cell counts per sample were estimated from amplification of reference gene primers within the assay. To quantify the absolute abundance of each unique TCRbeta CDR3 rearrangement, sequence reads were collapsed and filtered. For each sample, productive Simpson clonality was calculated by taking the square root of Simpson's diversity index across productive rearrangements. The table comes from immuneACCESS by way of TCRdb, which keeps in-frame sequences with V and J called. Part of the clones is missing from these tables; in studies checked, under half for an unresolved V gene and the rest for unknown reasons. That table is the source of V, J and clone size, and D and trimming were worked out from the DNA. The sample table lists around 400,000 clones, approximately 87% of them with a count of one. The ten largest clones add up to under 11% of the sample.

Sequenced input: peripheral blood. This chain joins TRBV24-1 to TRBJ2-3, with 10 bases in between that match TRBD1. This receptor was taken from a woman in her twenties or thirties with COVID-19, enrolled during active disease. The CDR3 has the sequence CATSALTGTGADTQYF. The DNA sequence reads TGTGCCACCAGTGCTCTAACCGGGACAGGGGCAGATACGCAGTATTTT.